Below are 3 T cell receptor beta chains sequenced from a single sample in a study of blood T cell repertoires in COVID-19. This table comes from immunoSEQ multiplex PCR, and its TCRdb copy is limited to in-frame clones, with some not included. The table lists around 170,000 clones, around 90% of them singletons. The specimen sequenced was peripheral blood. The receptors derive from a man aged 55 to 69 with acute or convalescent COVID-19.

The genes are TRBV10-3 and TRBJ1-3; no reliable D call. Germline lookup yields CDR1 ENHRY and CDR2 SYGVKD. V dropped 7 bases and J dropped 0 bases, with 10 bases sitting between them. The CDR3 sequence is 14 residues long. For the CDR3, the DNA is TGTGCCATCAAAGGACTGAACTCTGGAAACACCATATATTTT. The encoded protein is CAIKGLNSGNTIYF.

The chain employs TRBV28 and TRBJ2-7; 7 bases fit TRBD2. After removal of 8 bases from V and 5 bases from J, the junction contained 6 bases not matched to a gene. The germline V gene has CDR1 MDHEN and CDR2 SYDVKM. This CDR3 comprises 12 residues. CDR3 nucleotide sequence: TGTGCCAGCCCCGGGGGGAAGGACGAGCAGTACGTC. Translation: CASPGGKDEQYV.

The chain recombines TRBV27 with TRBJ1-5; 12 nucleotides agree with TRBD1. CDR3 size: 14 residues. The ends lost 3 bases at V and 6 bases at J; junction bases unmatched: 0. Germline lookup yields CDR1 MNHEY and CDR2 SMNVEV (reference sequence). CDR3 nucleotides: TGTGCCAGCAGTTTGGGACAGGGGGCTCAGCCCCAGCATTTT. Translation gives CASSLGQGAQPQHF.